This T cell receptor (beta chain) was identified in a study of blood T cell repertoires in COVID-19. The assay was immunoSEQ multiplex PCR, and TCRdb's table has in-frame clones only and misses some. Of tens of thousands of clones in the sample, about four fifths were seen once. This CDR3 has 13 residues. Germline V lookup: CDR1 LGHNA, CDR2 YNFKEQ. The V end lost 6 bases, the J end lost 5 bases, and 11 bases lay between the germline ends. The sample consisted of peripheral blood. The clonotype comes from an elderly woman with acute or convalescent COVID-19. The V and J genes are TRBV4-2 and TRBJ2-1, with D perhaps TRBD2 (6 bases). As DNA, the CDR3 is TGTGCCAGCAGTACCACGGGGGACAATGAGCAGTTCTTC. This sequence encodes CASSTTGDNEQFF.